The source of this T cell receptor beta chain is a study of beta chain features in type 1 diabetes. The authors obtained over 95% purity in all sorted populations. The study's findings and limits: The naive, central memory and Treg TCRB repertoires of patients appeared to be more similar to one another than those of healthy donors. Sequencing from cDNA could over-represent high-TCR-expressing cells.

Expressed TCRB transcripts were sequenced because the entire RNA isolate underwent reverse transcription. The method was immunoSEQ multiplex PCR; TCRdb's version includes in-frame clones alone and lacks a portion of them. This table holds more than 150,000 clones, roughly 9% found once. Germline lookup yields CDR1 SGHRS and CDR2 YFSETQ. This CDR3 is 14 amino acids long. Trimming cost V 1 base and J 2 bases, with 9 bases left between them. Notes on this clone: Its antigen is still unknown.

Sequenced material: central memory CD4+ T cells from blood. The chain carries TRBV5-1 and TRBJ1-1; perhaps TRBD1 as D (6 bases). The sequence was obtained from a woman aged 18 to 35 in good health. The CDR3 coding sequence is TGCGCCAGCAGCTTGACAGGGTCTAACACTGAAGCTTTCTTT. As protein: CASSLTGSNTEAFF.